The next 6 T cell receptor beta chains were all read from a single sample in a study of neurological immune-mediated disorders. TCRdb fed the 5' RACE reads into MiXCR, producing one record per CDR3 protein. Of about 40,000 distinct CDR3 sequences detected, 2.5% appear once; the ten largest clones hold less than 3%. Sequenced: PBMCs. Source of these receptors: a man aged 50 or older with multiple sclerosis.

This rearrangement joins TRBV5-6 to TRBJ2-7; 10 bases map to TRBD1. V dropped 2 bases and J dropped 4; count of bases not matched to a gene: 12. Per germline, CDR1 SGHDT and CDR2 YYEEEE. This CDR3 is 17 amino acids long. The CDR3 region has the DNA TGTGCCAGCAGCTTCAACACCGGGACAGGGGTATTTTACGAGCAGTACTTC. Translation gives CASSFNTGTGVFYEQYF. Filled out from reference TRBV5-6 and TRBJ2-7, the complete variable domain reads DAGVTQSPTHLIKTRGQQVTLRCSPKSGHDTVSWYQQALGQGPQFIFQYYEEEERQRGNFPDRFSGHQFPNYSSELNVNALLLGDSALYLCASSFNTGTGVFYEQYFGPGTRLTVT.

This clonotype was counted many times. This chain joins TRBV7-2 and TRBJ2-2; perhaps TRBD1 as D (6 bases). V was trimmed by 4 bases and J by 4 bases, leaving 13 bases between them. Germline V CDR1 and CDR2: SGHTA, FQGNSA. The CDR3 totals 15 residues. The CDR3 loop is CASSSVTGTTGELFF. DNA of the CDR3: TGTGCCAGCAGCTCAGTTACAGGGACCACCGGGGAGCTGTTTTTT.

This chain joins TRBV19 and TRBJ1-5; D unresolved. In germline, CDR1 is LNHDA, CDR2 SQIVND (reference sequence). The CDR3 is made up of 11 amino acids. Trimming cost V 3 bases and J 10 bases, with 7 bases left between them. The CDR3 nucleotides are TGTGCCAGTAGTATCCCTGGTCCCCAGCATTTT. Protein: CASSIPGPQHF.

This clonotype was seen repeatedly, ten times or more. CDR3 nucleotides: TGTGCCAGCAGCCAAACAGGAGCCGGCTACACCTTC. This encodes CASSQTGAGYTF. This chain connects TRBV3-1 to TRBJ1-2; the D gene is possibly TRBD1 (5 bases). V was cut by 2 bases and J by 8 bases, with 9 bases left in between. Looked up from germline, CDR1 is LGHDT and CDR2 is YNNKEL (reference sequence). This CDR3 has 12 amino acids.

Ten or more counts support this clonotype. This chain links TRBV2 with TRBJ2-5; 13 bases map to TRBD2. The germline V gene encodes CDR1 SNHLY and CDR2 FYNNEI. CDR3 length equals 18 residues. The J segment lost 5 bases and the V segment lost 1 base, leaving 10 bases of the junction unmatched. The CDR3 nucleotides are TGTGCCAGCAGTGAAGTATCGACTAGCGGGGGGTTAAGGGAGACCCAGTACTTC. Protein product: CASSEVSTSGGLRETQYF. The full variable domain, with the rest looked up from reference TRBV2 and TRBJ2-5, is EPEVTQTPSHQVTQMGQEVILRCVPISNHLYFYWYRQILGQKVEFLVSFYNNEISEKSEIFDDQFSVERPDGSNFTLKIRSTKLEDSAMYFCASSEVSTSGGLRETQYFGPGTRLLVL.

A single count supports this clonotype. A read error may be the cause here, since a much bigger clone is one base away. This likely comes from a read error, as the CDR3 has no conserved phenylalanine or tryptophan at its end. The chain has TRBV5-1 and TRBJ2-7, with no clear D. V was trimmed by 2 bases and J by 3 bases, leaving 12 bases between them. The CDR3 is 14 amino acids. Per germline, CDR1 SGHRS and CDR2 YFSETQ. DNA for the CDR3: TGCGCCAGCAGCTTACACGCAGCAATCTACGAGCAGTACTGC. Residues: CASSLHAAIYEQYC.